Listed below are T cell receptor beta chains from one sample, sequenced in a study of identical twins. TCRdb called the 5' RACE reads again in MiXCR, with one record for every CDR3 protein. The sample includes about 660,000 distinct CDR3 sequences, around 8.3% of them seen just once. Another study also made use of these data, one on yellow fever vaccine responses in identical twins.

Sequencing was performed on PBMCs. Receptors were obtained from a woman between 18 and 29 years old in good health. Both conserved end residues are part of each CDR3. A D gene is named only where the DNA matches it firmly. Expanded clones get a size class; other rows say once, few or many, or leave the size out.

CDR3 protein | CDR3 DNA | clone size | J gene | CDR3 length | D gene | V gene
CASSLHQQGAGDTQYF | TGTGCCAGCAGCTTACATCAACAGGGGGCAGGAGATACGCAGTATTTT | NA | TRBJ2-3 | 16 | TRBD1 | TRBV7-3
CASSQGALSYNEQFF | TGTGCCAGCAGCCAAGGGGCCCTCTCCTACAATGAGCAGTTCTTC | many | TRBJ2-1 | 15 | NA | TRBV4-2
CASSLIKTGSLYGYTF | TGTGCCAGCAGCTTAATTAAAACAGGCTCCCTCTATGGCTACACCTTC | NA | TRBJ1-2 | 16 | NA | TRBV7-2
CASSLRGVTGELFF | TGTGCCAGCAGTTTAAGGGGGGTCACCGGGGAGCTGTTTTTT | many | TRBJ2-2 | 14 | NA | TRBV27
CASSQRQGAAYEQYF | TGCGCCAGCAGCCAAAGACAGGGGGCGGCGTACGAGCAGTACTTC | NA | TRBJ2-7 | 15 | TRBD1 | TRBV4-3
CSALGGNSYEQYF | TGCAGTGCTCTTGGGGGAAACTCGTACGAGCAGTACTTC | few | TRBJ2-7 | 13 | NA | TRBV20-1
CAWSLTGQETQYF | TGTGCCTGGAGCCTGACAGGACAAGAGACCCAGTACTTC | few | TRBJ2-5 | 13 | NA | TRBV30
CASSLRMGKTSGRETQYF | TGTGCCAGCAGTTTAAGGATGGGGAAGACTAGCGGGAGAGAGACCCAGTACTTC | many | TRBJ2-5 | 18 | TRBD2 | TRBV28
CASSRALYNEQFF | TGTGCCAGCAGTAGAGCCCTTTACAATGAGCAGTTCTTC | NA | TRBJ2-1 | 13 | NA | TRBV28
CAINLGRSEWQFF | TGTGCCATCAACCTCGGTCGCAGTGAGTGGCAGTTCTTC | many | TRBJ2-1 | 13 | NA | TRBV10-3
CASSALDSYNSPLHF | TGTGCCAGCAGCGCCCTCGACAGTTATAATTCACCCCTCCACTTT | few | TRBJ1-6 | 15 | NA | TRBV9
CASSPPGTGYNEQFF | TGTGCCAGCAGCCCACCCGGGACAGGGTACAATGAGCAGTTCTTC | many | TRBJ2-1 | 15 | TRBD1 | TRBV7-2
CASSDPRQTEAFF | TGTGCCAGCAGTGATCCCAGACAGACTGAAGCTTTCTTT | few | TRBJ1-1 | 13 | NA | TRBV25-1
CASSPGDSRYEKLFF | TGTGCCAGCAGCCCGGGGGACAGCCGATATGAAAAACTGTTTTTT | few | TRBJ1-4 | 15 | TRBD1 | TRBV9
CASTPSSSGPYEQYF | TGTGCCAGCACCCCTTCCTCTAGCGGCCCCTACGAGCAGTACTTC | NA | TRBJ2-7 | 15 | TRBD2 | TRBV11-2
CSVDMGTEAFF | TGCAGCGTCGATATGGGGACTGAAGCTTTCTTT | few | TRBJ1-1 | 11 | NA | TRBV29-1
CASSQDKARNYGYTF | TGTGCCAGCAGCCAAGATAAGGCACGGAACTATGGCTACACCTTC | NA | TRBJ1-2 | 15 | NA | TRBV3-1
CASSSIRLAGDVDTQYF | TGTGCCAGCAGTTCAATTCGACTAGCGGGAGATGTAGATACGCAGTATTTT | few | TRBJ2-3 | 17 | TRBD2 | TRBV6-5
CASSADRGAFF | TGCGCCAGCAGCGCCGACAGGGGAGCTTTCTTT | many | TRBJ1-1 | 11 | TRBD1 | TRBV5-1
CASSPGILPDTQYF | TGTGCCAGCAGCCCGGGGATTCTCCCAGATACGCAGTATTTT | many | TRBJ2-3 | 14 | NA | TRBV5-6
CASSLLGAGVSPLHF | TGTGCCAGCAGTTTATTGGGGGCCGGGGTTTCACCCCTCCACTTT | NA | TRBJ1-6 | 15 | NA | TRBV28
CASSSDRGYNSPLHF | TGTGCCAGCAGCTCTGACAGGGGGTATAATTCACCCCTCCACTTT | many | TRBJ1-6 | 15 | TRBD1 | TRBV6-1
CASSPSGVGANVLTF | TGTGCCAGCTCACCCTCAGGGGTTGGGGCCAACGTCCTGACTTTC | NA | TRBJ2-6 | 15 | NA | TRBV18